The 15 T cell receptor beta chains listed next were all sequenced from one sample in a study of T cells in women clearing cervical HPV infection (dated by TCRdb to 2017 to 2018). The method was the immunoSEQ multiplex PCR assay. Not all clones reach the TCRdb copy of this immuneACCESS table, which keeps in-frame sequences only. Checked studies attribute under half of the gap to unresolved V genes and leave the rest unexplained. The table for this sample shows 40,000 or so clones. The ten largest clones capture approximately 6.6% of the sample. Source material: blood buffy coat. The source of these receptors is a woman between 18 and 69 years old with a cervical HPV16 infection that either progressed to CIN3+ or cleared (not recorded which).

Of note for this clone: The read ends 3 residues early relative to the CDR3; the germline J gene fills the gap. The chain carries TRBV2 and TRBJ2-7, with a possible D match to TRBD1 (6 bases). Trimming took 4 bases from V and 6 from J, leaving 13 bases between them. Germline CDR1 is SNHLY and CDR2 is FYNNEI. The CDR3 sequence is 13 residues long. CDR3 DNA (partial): TGTGCCAGCAGTGTCGTTCAGGGGTTCGAG. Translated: CASSVVQGFE. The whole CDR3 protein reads CASSVVQGFEQYF.

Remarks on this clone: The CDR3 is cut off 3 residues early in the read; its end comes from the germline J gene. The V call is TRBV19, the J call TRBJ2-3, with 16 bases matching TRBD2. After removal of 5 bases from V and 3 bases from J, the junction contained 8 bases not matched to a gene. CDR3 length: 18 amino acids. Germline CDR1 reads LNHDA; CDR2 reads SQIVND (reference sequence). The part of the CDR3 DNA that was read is TGTGCCAGTAGTCCTGGGACTAGCGGGGGGGCCGGGACAGATACG. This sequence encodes CASSPGTSGGAGTDT. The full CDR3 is CASSPGTSGGAGTDTQYF.

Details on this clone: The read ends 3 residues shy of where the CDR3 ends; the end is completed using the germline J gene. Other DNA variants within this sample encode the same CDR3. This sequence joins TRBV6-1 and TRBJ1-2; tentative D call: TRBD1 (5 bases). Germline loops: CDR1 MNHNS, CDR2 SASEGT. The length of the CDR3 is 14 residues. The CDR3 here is CASSEYVGARGYTF. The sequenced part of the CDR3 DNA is TGTGCCAGCAGTGAATATGTTGGGGCGCGTGGT.

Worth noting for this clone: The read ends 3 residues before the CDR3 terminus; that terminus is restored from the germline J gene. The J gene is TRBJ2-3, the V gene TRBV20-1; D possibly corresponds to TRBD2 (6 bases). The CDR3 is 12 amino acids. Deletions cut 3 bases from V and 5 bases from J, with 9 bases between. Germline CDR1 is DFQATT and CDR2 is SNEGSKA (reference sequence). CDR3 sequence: CSASGGEDTQYF. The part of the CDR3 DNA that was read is TGCAGTGCTAGCGGGGGAGAAGATACG.

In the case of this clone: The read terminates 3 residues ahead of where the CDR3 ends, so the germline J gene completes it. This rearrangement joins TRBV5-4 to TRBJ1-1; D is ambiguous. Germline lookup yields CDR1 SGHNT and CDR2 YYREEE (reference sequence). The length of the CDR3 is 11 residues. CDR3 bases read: TGTGCCAGCAGCGCAGGCGGGGAT. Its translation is CASSAGGD. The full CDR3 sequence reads CASSAGGDAFF.

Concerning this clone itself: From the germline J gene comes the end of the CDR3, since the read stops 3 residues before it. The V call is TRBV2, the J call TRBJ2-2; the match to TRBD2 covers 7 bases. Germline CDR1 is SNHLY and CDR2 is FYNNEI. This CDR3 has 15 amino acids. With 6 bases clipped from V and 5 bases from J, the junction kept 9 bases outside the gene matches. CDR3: CASRSGGGRTGELFF. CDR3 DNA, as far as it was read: TGTGCCAGCAGGAGTGGGGGGGGTAGGACCGGGGAG.

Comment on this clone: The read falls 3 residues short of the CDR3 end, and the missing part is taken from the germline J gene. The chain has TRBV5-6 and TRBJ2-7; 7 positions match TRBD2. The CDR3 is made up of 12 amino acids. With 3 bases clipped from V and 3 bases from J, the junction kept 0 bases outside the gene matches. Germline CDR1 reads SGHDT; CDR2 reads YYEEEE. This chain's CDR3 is CASSWGGYEQYF. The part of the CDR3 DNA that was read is TGTGCCAGCAGCTGGGGGGGCTACGAG.

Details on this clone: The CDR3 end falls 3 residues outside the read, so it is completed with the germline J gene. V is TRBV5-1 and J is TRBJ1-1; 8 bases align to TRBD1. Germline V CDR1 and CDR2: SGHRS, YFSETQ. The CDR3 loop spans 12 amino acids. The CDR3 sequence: CASSQSGGKAFF. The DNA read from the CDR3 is TGCGCCAGCAGCCAATCAGGGGGCAAA.

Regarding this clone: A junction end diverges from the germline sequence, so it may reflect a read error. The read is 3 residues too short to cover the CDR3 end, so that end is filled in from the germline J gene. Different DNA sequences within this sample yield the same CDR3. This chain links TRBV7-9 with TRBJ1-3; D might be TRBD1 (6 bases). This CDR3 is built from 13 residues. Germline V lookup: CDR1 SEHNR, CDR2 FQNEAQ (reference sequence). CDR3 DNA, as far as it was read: TGTGCCCGGGAAGGGGGGGAAGGAAACACT. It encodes CAREGGEGNT. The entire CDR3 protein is CAREGGEGNTIYF.

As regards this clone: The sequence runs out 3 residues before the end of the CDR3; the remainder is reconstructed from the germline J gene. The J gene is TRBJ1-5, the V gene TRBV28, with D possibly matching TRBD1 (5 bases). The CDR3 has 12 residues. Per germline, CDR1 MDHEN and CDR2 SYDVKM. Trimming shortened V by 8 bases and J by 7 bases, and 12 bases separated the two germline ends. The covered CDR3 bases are TGTGCCAGCCTCTCGGGGGGACAGCCC. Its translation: CASLSGGQP. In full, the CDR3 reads CASLSGGQPQHF.

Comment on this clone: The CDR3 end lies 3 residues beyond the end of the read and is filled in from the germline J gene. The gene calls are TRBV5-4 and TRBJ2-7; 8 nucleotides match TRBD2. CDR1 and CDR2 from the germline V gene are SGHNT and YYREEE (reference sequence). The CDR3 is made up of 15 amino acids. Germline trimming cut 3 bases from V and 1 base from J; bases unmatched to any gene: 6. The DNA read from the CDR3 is TGTGCCAGCAGCTGGGAACTAGCGGAGTCCTACGAG. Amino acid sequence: CASSWELAESYE. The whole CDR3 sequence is CASSWELAESYEQYF.

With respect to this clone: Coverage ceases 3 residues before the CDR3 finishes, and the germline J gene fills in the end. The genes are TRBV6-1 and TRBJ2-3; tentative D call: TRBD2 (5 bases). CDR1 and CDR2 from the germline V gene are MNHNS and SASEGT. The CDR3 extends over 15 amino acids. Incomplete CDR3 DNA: TGTGCCAGCAGTGTGGACTTCAATAGCAATCAGCCG. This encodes CASSVDFNSNQP. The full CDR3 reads CASSVDFNSNQPQYF.

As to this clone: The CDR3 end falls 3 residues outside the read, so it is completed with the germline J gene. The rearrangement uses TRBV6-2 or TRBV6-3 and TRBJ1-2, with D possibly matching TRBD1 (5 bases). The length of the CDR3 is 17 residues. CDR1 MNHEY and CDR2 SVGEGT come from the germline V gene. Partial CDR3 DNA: TGTGCCAGCAGTTACGGGACTAGCGGTGCAACGTACAATGAC. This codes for CASSYGTSGATYND. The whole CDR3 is CASSYGTSGATYNDYTF.

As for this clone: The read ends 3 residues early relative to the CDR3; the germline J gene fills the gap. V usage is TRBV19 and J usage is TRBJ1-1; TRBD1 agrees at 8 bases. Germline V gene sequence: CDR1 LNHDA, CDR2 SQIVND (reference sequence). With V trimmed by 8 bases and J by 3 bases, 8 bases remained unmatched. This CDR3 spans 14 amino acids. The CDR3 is CASSGDRRDTEAFF. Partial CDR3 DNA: TGTGCCAGTTCCGGGGACAGGAGGGACACTGAA.

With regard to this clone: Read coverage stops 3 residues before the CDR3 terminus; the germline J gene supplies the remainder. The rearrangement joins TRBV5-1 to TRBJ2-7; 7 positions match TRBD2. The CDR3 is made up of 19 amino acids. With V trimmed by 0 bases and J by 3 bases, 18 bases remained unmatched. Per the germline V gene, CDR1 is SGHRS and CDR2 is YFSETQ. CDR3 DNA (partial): TGCGCCAGCAGCTTGGCCGCAAGACTAGCTGAGCCTAGGGGCTACGAG. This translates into CASSLAARLAEPRGYE. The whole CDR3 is CASSLAARLAEPRGYEQYF.